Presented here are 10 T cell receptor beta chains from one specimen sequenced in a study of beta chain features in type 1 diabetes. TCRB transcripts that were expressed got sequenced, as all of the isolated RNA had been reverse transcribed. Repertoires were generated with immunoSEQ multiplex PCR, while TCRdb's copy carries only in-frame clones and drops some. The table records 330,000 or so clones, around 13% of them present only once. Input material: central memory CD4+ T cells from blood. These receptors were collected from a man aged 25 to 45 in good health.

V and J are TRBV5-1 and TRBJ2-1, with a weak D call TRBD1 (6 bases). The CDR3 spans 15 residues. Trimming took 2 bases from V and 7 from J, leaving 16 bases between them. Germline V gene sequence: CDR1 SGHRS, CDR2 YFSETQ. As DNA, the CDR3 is TGCGCCAGCAGCTTTGGCCAGGGGAATGGGAATGAGCAGTTCTTC. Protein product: CASSFGQGNGNEQFF.

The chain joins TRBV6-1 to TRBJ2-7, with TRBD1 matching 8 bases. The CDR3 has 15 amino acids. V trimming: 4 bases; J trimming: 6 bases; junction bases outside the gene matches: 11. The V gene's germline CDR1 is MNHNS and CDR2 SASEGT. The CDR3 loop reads CASSGMDRVASEQYF. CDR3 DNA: TGTGCCAGCAGTGGCATGGACAGGGTAGCATCCGAGCAGTACTTC.

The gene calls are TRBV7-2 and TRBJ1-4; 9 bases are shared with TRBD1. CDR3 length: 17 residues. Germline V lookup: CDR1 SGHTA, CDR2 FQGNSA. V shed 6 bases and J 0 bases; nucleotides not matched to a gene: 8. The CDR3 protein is CASSDKDRGSTNEKLFF. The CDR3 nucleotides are TGTGCCAGCAGTGATAAGGACAGGGGTTCAACTAATGAAAAACTGTTTTTT.

CDR3 region: CASSRGGADTQYF. For the CDR3, the DNA is TGTGCCAGCAGCAGAGGGGGAGCAGATACGCAGTATTTT. The chain recombines TRBV6-1 with TRBJ2-3; TRBD1 might be the D (6 bases). CDR1 and CDR2 from the germline V gene are MNHNS and SASEGT. The CDR3 has 13 amino acids. Deletions cut 6 bases from V and 4 bases from J, with 11 bases between.

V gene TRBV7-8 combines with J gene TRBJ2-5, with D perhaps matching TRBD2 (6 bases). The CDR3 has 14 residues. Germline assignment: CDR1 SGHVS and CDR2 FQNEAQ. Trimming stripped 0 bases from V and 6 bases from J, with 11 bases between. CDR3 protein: CASSLAGGMQTQYF. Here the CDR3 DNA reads TGTGCCAGCAGCTTAGCAGGAGGGATGCAGACCCAGTACTTC.

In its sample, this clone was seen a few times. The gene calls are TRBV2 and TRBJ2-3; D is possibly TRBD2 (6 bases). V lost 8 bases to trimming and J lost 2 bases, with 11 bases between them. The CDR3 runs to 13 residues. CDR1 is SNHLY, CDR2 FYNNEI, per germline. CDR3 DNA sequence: TGTGCCAGCGCGGGAAAACACACAGATACGCAGTATTTT. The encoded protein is CASAGKHTDTQYF.

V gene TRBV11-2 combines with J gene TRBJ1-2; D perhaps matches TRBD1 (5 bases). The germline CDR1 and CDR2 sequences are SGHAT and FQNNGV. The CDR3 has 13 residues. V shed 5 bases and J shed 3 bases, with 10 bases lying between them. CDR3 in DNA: TGTGCCAGCAGCGCGGTGGGGCACTATGGCTACACCTTC. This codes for CASSAVGHYGYTF.

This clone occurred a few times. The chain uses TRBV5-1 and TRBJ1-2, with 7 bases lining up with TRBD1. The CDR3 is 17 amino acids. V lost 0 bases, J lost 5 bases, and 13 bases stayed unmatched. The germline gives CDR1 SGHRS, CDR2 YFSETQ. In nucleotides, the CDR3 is TGCGCCAGCAGCTTGGCCACCAACACCGGGACAGCTTATGGCTACACCTTC. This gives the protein CASSLATNTGTAYGYTF. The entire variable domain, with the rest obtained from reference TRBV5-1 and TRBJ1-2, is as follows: KAGVTQTPRYLIKTRGQQVTLSCSPISGHRSVSWYQQTPGQGLQFLFEYFSETQRNKGNFPGRFSGRQFSNSRSEMNVSTLELGDSALYLCASSLATNTGTAYGYTFGSGTRLTVV.

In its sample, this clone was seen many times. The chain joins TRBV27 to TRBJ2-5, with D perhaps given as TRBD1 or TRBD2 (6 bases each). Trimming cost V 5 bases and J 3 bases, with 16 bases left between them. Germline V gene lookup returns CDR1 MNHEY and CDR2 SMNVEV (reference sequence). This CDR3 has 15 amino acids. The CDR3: CASSEGGRSEETQYF. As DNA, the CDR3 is TGTGCCAGCAGTGAGGGGGGAAGGTCGGAAGAGACCCAGTACTTC.

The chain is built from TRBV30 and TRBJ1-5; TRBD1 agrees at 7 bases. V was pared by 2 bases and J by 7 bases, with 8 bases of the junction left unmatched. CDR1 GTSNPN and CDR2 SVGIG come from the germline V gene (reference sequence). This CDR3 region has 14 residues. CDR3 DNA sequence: TGTGCCTGGAGTATGGGACAGCAGGGGCAGCCCCAGCATTTT. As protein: CAWSMGQQGQPQHF. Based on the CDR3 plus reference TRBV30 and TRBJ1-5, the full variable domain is SQTIHQWPATLVQPVGSPLSLECTVEGTSNPNLYWYRQAAGRGLQLLFYSVGIGQISSEVPQNLSASRPQDRQFILSSKKLLLSDSGFYLCAWSMGQQGQPQHFGDGTRLSIL.